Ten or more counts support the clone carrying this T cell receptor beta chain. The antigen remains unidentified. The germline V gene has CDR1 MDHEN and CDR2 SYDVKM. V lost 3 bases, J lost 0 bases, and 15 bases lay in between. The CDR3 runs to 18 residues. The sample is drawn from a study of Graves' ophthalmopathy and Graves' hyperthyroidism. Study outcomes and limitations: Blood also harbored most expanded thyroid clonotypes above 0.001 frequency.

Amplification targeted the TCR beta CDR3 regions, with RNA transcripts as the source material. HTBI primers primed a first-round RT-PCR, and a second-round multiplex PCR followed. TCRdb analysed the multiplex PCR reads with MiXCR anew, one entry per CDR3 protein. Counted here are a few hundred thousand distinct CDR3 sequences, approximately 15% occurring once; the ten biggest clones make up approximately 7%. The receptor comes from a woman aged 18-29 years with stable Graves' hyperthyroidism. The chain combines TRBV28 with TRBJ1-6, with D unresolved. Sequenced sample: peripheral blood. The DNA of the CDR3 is TGTGCCAGCAGTTTCTTCCCCGGGAGTGACTCCTATAATTCACCCCTCCACTTT. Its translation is CASSFFPGSDSYNSPLHF.